A single sample gave rise to the 26 T cell receptor beta chains below, sequenced in a study of T cell clones after liver transplantation. Assay: immunoSEQ multiplex PCR; the TCRdb copy retains only in-frame clones and omits some. The sample includes 95,000 to 130,000 clones, about nine tenths of them seen just once. The input for sequencing was CD4+ T cells from blood, taken 12 months after liver transplant. Receptor source: a human patient who received a liver transplant. The graft donor may be the source of some T cells.

The genes are TRBV5-6 and TRBJ2-2, with D possibly matching TRBD1 (5 bases). Between the trimmed V and J ends, which lost 2 bases and 2 bases, there was a span of 19 bases. The CDR3 runs to 18 residues. Germline assignment: CDR1 SGHDT and CDR2 YYEEEE. The CDR3 loop is CASSFRPGADINTGELFF. As DNA, the CDR3 is TGTGCCAGCAGCTTCCGGCCTGGGGCGGACATTAACACCGGGGAGCTGTTTTTT. The full variable domain, its missing parts supplied by reference TRBV5-6 and TRBJ2-2, is DAGVTQSPTHLIKTRGQQVTLRCSPKSGHDTVSWYQQALGQGPQFIFQYYEEEERQRGNFPDRFSGHQFPNYSSELNVNALLLGDSALYLCASSFRPGADINTGELFFGEGSRLTVL.

This rearrangement joins TRBV9 to TRBJ2-1; D is ambiguous. Trimming pared 4 bases from V and 12 bases from J, leaving 17 bases between. Germline lookup yields CDR1 SGDLS and CDR2 YYNGEE. CDR3 length equals 13 residues. The CDR3 is CASSTWRTDRQFF. Written as DNA, the CDR3 is TGTGCCAGCAGCACATGGCGGACGGACCGGCAGTTCTTC.

V and J are TRBV27 and TRBJ2-1; D is unresolved. V lost 3 bases and J 5 bases, leaving 11 bases between the germline ends. CDR1 MNHEY and CDR2 SMNVEV come from the germline V gene (reference sequence). The CDR3 spans 14 residues. The CDR3 region has the DNA TGTGCCAGCAGTTTCGAGGCGGCTCACAATGAGCAGTTCTTC. Encoded protein: CASSFEAAHNEQFF.

In its sample, this clone was seen once. The rearrangement joins TRBV5-5 to TRBJ1-2; 7 bases are a match to TRBD1. This CDR3 is 15 amino acids long. J was trimmed by 1 base and V by 2 bases; bases with no gene match: 5. Germline CDR1 and CDR2: SGHKS and YYEKEE (reference sequence). CDR3 coding DNA: TGTGCCAGCAGCTTAGGGACAGCAGTTAACTATGGCTACACCTTC. It is translated as CASSLGTAVNYGYTF. Full variable domain (remainder filled in from reference TRBV5-5 and TRBJ1-2): DAGVTQSPTHLIKTRGQQVTLRCSPISGHKSVSWYQQVLGQGPQFIFQYYEKEERGRGNFPDRFSARQFPNYSSELNVNALLLGDSALYLCASSLGTAVNYGYTFGSGTRLTVV.

This chain uses TRBV27 with TRBJ1-3, with D uncertain. In germline, CDR1 is MNHEY, CDR2 SMNVEV (reference sequence). This CDR3 has 15 residues. V was cut by 5 bases and J by 4 bases, with 15 bases left in between. CDR3 in DNA: TGTGCCAGCAGTGCCAGCTCCGGAACAGGAAACACCATATATTTT. It is translated as CASSASSGTGNTIYF.

The V and J genes are TRBV7-3 and TRBJ2-3; D gene ambiguous. Germline-derived CDR1 and CDR2 are SGHTA and FQGTGA. CDR3 length equals 14 residues. V gave up 0 bases and J gave up 4 bases, with 8 bases separating them. DNA for the CDR3: TGTGCCAGCAGCTTAACGAGCCTAGCAGATACGCAGTATTTT. This codes for CASSLTSLADTQYF.

The chain joins TRBV5-1 to TRBJ2-5; D unresolved. V lost 7 bases and J 4 bases, leaving 11 bases between the germline ends. CDR1 is SGHRS and CDR2 is YFSETQ in the germline V gene. This CDR3 comprises 12 residues. The CDR3: CASYAAGETQYF. The CDR3 bases are TGCGCCAGCTACGCGGCCGGAGAGACCCAGTACTTC.

The chain employs TRBV11-3 and TRBJ2-7; D not certain. The CDR3 extends over 12 amino acids. V was shortened by 5 bases and J by 6 bases, with 11 bases between the two germline ends. From germline, CDR1 is SGHNT and CDR2 YENEEA. The CDR3 here is CASSPNMGEQYF. CDR3 sequence (DNA): TGTGCCAGCAGCCCAAACATGGGCGAGCAGTACTTC.

This rearrangement joins TRBV28 to TRBJ2-3; 7 nucleotides line up with TRBD1. The CDR3 spans 15 residues. V lost 2 bases, J lost 0 bases, and 2 bases stayed unmatched. The V gene's germline CDR1 is MDHEN and CDR2 SYDVKM. The CDR3 reads CASSLRQGSTDTQYF. The CDR3 DNA sequence: TGTGCCAGCAGTTTAAGACAGGGCAGCACAGATACGCAGTATTTT.

This clone was observed once. V usage is TRBV5-1 and J usage is TRBJ2-7, with D perhaps matching TRBD2 (6 bases). Trimming shortened V by 1 base and J by 7 bases, and 18 bases separated the two germline ends. Germline values: CDR1 SGHRS, CDR2 YFSETQ. CDR3 length: 15 amino acids. The CDR3 DNA is TGCGCCAGCAGCTTGACCTCCGGGACTTTCTTTGAGCAGTACTTC. This sequence encodes CASSLTSGTFFEQYF.

The V gene is TRBV7-2, the J gene TRBJ2-3; the match to TRBD2 covers 7 bases. The CDR3 sequence is 12 residues long. Per germline, CDR1 SGHTA and CDR2 FQGNSA. Unmatched junction bases numbered 7, after V lost 8 bases and J lost 8 bases. CDR3 residues: CASLGGIGTQYF. DNA of the CDR3: TGTGCCAGCCTGGGGGGGATAGGTACGCAGTATTTT.

V and J are TRBV19 and TRBJ1-4, with 12 bases matching TRBD1. V dropped 4 bases and J dropped 4; count of bases not matched to a gene: 1. The CDR3 covers 15 residues. Germline V lookup: CDR1 LNHDA, CDR2 SQIVND (reference sequence). The CDR3 DNA reads TGTGCCAGTAGTAGGGACAGGGGGCGTAATGAAAAACTGTTTTTT. Its translation: CASSRDRGRNEKLFF.

V and J are TRBV25-1 and TRBJ1-6, with D maybe TRBD1 (6 bases). Germline V gives CDR1 MGHDK, CDR2 SYGVNS. V gave up 4 bases and J gave up 10 bases, with 11 bases separating them. This CDR3 spans 13 amino acids. CDR3 amino acids: CASSVGAGSPLHF. DNA for the CDR3: TGTGCCAGCAGTGTGGGGGCAGGGTCACCCCTCCACTTT.

This chain links TRBV2 with TRBJ1-5; D is undetermined. Germline CDR1 SNHLY, CDR2 FYNNEI. The CDR3 contains 15 residues. Trimming cost V 6 bases and J 5 bases, with 17 bases left between them. The DNA for the CDR3 is TGTGCCAGCAGCCCCGAGTTAGGTAAAGATCAGCCCCAGCATTTT. Protein: CASSPELGKDQPQHF.

The chain couples TRBV7-8 to TRBJ1-1; no clear D. The length of the CDR3 is 14 residues. With 4 bases removed from V and 1 base from J, the gap between germline ends came to 10 bases. The V gene's germline CDR1 is SGHVS and CDR2 FQNEAQ. The CDR3 protein is CASSSKLRNTEAFF. The CDR3 DNA is TGTGCCAGCAGCTCAAAACTCAGGAACACTGAAGCTTTCTTT.

This clone appeared a few times. This specimen includes other DNA sequences encoding the same CDR3. The gene calls are TRBV2 and TRBJ2-7, with 10 positions matching TRBD1. CDR1 is SNHLY and CDR2 is FYNNEI in the germline V gene. This CDR3 region has 13 residues. The V and J ends lost 8 bases and 7 bases, in that order; junction bases with no gene match: 8. The CDR3 loop is CASGQGVGLEQYF. CDR3 DNA sequence: TGTGCCAGCGGACAGGGGGTGGGTCTGGAGCAGTACTTC.

The gene calls are TRBV6-6 and TRBJ1-4; D might be TRBD1 (6 bases). Germline CDR1 MNHNY, CDR2 SVGAGI (reference sequence). Deletions cut 5 bases from V and 7 bases from J, with 14 bases between. The CDR3 consists of 14 residues. The CDR3 nucleotides read TGTGCCAGCAGTCTCCAGGGGCTCGCTGAAAAACTGTTTTTT. Translation gives CASSLQGLAEKLFF.

This chain connects TRBV27 to TRBJ1-5; a weak D match, TRBD1 (5 bases). The length of the CDR3 is 14 residues. The germline CDR1 and CDR2 sequences are MNHEY and SMNVEV (reference sequence). V was cut by 4 bases and J by 2 bases, with 9 bases left in between. The CDR3, as DNA: TGTGCCAGCAGTTCCCTACAGGGCAATCAGCCCCAGCATTTT. Encoded protein: CASSSLQGNQPQHF.

This clone has more than one count but fewer than ten. CDR3 sequence reads: CASSLDTITEAFF. The CDR3, as DNA: TGTGCCAGCAGCTTGGACACTATCACTGAAGCTTTCTTT. This sequence joins TRBV5-6 and TRBJ1-1; no reliable D call. The length of the CDR3 is 13 residues. Trimming took off 0 bases at V and 4 bases at J, with 7 bases between the two ends. Germline V gene sequence: CDR1 SGHDT, CDR2 YYEEEE.

This sequence joins TRBV30 and TRBJ1-2; TRBD1 is a possible D gene (5 bases). This CDR3 has 13 amino acids. Germline CDR1 GTSNPN, CDR2 SVGIG (reference sequence). V lost 0 bases and J 5 bases, leaving 10 bases between the germline ends. CDR3 in DNA: TGTGCCTGGAGTGTAGCGGGGGAATATGGCTACACCTTC. This sequence encodes CAWSVAGEYGYTF. Based on the CDR3 plus reference TRBV30 and TRBJ1-2, the full variable domain is SQTIHQWPATLVQPVGSPLSLECTVEGTSNPNLYWYRQAAGRGLQLLFYSVGIGQISSEVPQNLSASRPQDRQFILSSKKLLLSDSGFYLCAWSVAGEYGYTFGSGTRLTVV.

The chain combines TRBV5-4 with TRBJ2-1; 11 bases align to TRBD2. Germline CDR1 is SGHNT and CDR2 is YYREEE (reference sequence). Trimming removed 4 bases from V and 10 bases from J; junction bases left unmatched: 7. The CDR3 extends over 14 amino acids. The CDR3, as DNA: TGTGCCAGCAGCGACAGCGGGACTAGCGGCGAGCAGTTCTTC. Translation: CASSDSGTSGEQFF. Combining the CDR3 with reference TRBV5-4 and TRBJ2-1 gives the whole variable domain ETGVTQSPTHLIKTRGQQVTLRCSSQSGHNTVSWYQQALGQGPQFIFQYYREEENGRGNFPPRFSGLQFPNYSSELNVNALELDDSALYLCASSDSGTSGEQFFGPGTRLTVL.

This clone appeared once. The chain carries TRBV5-1 and TRBJ2-3; 8 positions agree with TRBD1. Germline CDR1 and CDR2: SGHRS and YFSETQ. This CDR3 is 14 amino acids long. V dropped 7 bases and J dropped 2; count of bases not matched to a gene: 6. The CDR3 protein is CASGPGQVTDTQYF. The CDR3 nucleotides read TGCGCCAGCGGGCCGGGACAGGTCACAGATACGCAGTATTTT.

This clone was picked up one time. J is TRBJ2-3 and V is TRBV15; 10 bases align to TRBD2. V shed 4 bases, J shed 2 bases, and the junction held 3 bases outside the gene matches. This CDR3 comprises 15 residues. Germline CDR1 is LNHNV and CDR2 is YYDKDF (reference sequence). CDR3 protein: CATSNSGRHTDTQYF. The CDR3 DNA follows: TGTGCCACCAGCAATAGCGGGAGGCACACAGATACGCAGTATTTT.

The chain carries TRBV7-8 and TRBJ2-7; TRBD2 matches 10 bases. The V segment lost 4 bases and the J segment 1 base; nucleotides outside the gene matches: 7. The CDR3 covers 16 residues. The germline CDR1 and CDR2 sequences are SGHVS and FQNEAQ. The CDR3 here is CASSSSRTSGSYEQYF. CDR3 nucleotide sequence: TGTGCCAGCAGCTCCAGTCGGACTAGCGGTTCCTACGAGCAGTACTTC.

V and J are TRBV15 and TRBJ1-1; D is possibly TRBD1 (5 bases). Germline values: CDR1 LNHNV, CDR2 YYDKDF (reference sequence). The V and J ends lost 0 bases and 6 bases respectively, with 8 bases between them. The CDR3 sequence is 13 residues long. The CDR3 region is CATSREQVSEAFF. Here the CDR3 DNA reads TGTGCCACCAGCAGAGAACAGGTCTCTGAAGCTTTCTTT.

The CDR3 here is CASSYYAGVSNEKLFF. CDR3 DNA sequence: TGTGCCAGCAGTTACTATGCCGGGGTTTCCAATGAAAAACTGTTTTTT. The genes are TRBV6-6 and TRBJ1-4; D is uncertain. The CDR3 consists of 16 residues. Trimming cost V 1 base and J 5 bases, with 14 bases left between them. Germline CDR1 MNHNY, CDR2 SVGAGI (reference sequence).